One sample yielded the 10 T cell receptor beta chains listed below, sequenced in a study of cytomegalovirus exposure and HLA in healthy donors. Here immunoSEQ multiplex PCR was the method, and the copy in TCRdb shows in-frame clones only, minus some. The sample has fewer than 120,000 clones; roughly nine tenths are singletons. Sequencing was performed on PBMCs. The receptor source for this set is a young woman in good health and CMV-seronegative.

The chain recombines TRBV6-5 with TRBJ2-7; a weak D match, TRBD1 (6 bases). Germline lookup yields CDR1 MNHEY and CDR2 SVGAGI. The V end was cut by 6 bases, the J end by 2 bases, with 14 bases between. There are 14 residues in the CDR3. CDR3 bases: TGTGCCAGCAGGGACGACAGGCTCACCTACGAGCAGTACTTC. This sequence encodes CASRDDRLTYEQYF.

V usage is TRBV5-1 and J usage is TRBJ1-2; TRBD1 matches at 9 bases. This CDR3 spans 14 amino acids. V shed 2 bases and J 6 bases; nucleotides not matched to a gene: 5. Germline lookup yields CDR1 SGHRS and CDR2 YFSETQ. The DNA for the CDR3 is TGCGCCAGCAGCTTCCAACAGGGGGCTGATGGCTACACCTTC. The encoded protein is CASSFQQGADGYTF.

This clone was found a few times. This chain links TRBV5-1 with TRBJ1-6; 8 bases match TRBD1. This CDR3 has 18 residues. The J segment lost 9 bases and the V segment lost 1 base, leaving 15 bases of the junction unmatched. Germline V lookup: CDR1 SGHRS, CDR2 YFSETQ. CDR3 DNA: TGCGCCAGCAGCTTGACCCCCCTCGGACAGGGAGGATTTTCACCCCTCCACTTT. Translating gives CASSLTPLGQGGFSPLHF.

This clone has a handful of counts. This chain links TRBV2 with TRBJ1-2, with a weak D call TRBD1 (6 bases). The CDR3 is 12 amino acids. V lost 8 bases and J lost 4, with 11 bases in between. Germline CDR1 SNHLY, CDR2 FYNNEI. The CDR3 sequence: CASRGGGYGYTF. CDR3 nucleotide sequence: TGTGCCAGCCGGGGGGGCGGCTATGGCTACACCTTC.

The gene calls are TRBV11-3 and TRBJ2-2; D is perhaps TRBD1 (6 bases). The V end was cut by 0 bases, the J end by 1 base, with 12 bases between. Germline CDR1 and CDR2: SGHNT and YENEEA. The CDR3 has 17 residues. CDR3 DNA: TGTGCCAGCAGCTTAGACAGGGGTCATGTGAACACCGGGGAGCTGTTTTTT. Encoded protein: CASSLDRGHVNTGELFF. Based on the CDR3 plus reference TRBV11-3 and TRBJ2-2, the full variable domain is EAGVVQSPRYKIIEKKQPVAFWCNPISGHNTLYWYLQNLGQGPELLIRYENEEAVDDSQLPKDRFSAERLKGVDSTLKIQPAELGDSAVYLCASSLDRGHVNTGELFFGEGSRLTVL.

This chain links TRBV6-5 with TRBJ2-7, with TRBD1 matching over 9 bases. Germline values: CDR1 MNHEY, CDR2 SVGAGI. This CDR3 contains 13 residues. V lost 7 bases and J lost 3; bases outside the gene matches: 4. This CDR3 is CASNPGQGYEQYF. For the CDR3, the DNA is TGTGCCAGCAATCCGGGACAGGGCTACGAGCAGTACTTC.

The chain has TRBV11-1 and TRBJ1-1; TRBD1 aligns across 8 bases. This CDR3 is built from 18 residues. CDR1 SGHAT and CDR2 FQDESV come from the germline V gene (reference sequence). V dropped 5 bases and J dropped 0; count of bases not matched to a gene: 14. The DNA for the CDR3 is TGTGCCAGCAGCCATACAAGGACAGGGCTTTTTATGAACACTGAAGCTTTCTTT. Its protein product is CASSHTRTGLFMNTEAFF.

V and J are TRBV28 and TRBJ1-5; 8 bases fit TRBD1. This CDR3 has 16 amino acids. Germline V lookup: CDR1 MDHEN, CDR2 SYDVKM. V shed 4 bases and J 0 bases; nucleotides not matched to a gene: 5. In nucleotides, the CDR3 is TGTGCCAGCAGTTCCCGGACAGGGATTAGCAATCAGCCCCAGCATTTT. The encoded protein is CASSSRTGISNQPQHF.

V is TRBV7-2 and J is TRBJ2-7; D is ambiguous. Deletions cut 6 bases from V and 3 bases from J, with 12 bases between. This CDR3 region has 13 residues. CDR1 SGHTA and CDR2 FQGNSA come from the germline V gene. CDR3: CASRENSRYEQYF. The CDR3, as DNA: TGTGCCAGCAGAGAGAACAGCCGCTACGAGCAGTACTTC.

The chain employs TRBV19 and TRBJ1-1, with 7 bases identical to TRBD1. The V and J ends lost 2 bases and 5 bases, in that order; junction bases with no gene match: 5. The CDR3 has 14 residues. Germline loops: CDR1 LNHDA, CDR2 SQIVND (reference sequence). The CDR3: CASSIRQGRTEAFF. CDR3 nucleotides: TGTGCCAGTAGTATAAGACAGGGTCGTACTGAAGCTTTCTTT.